One sample yielded the 8 T cell receptor beta chains listed below, sequenced in a study of cytomegalovirus exposure and HLA in healthy donors. It was with 60 Vbeta and 13 Jbeta primers that the PCR ran. The table came from immunoSEQ multiplex PCR; TCRdb's copy has only in-frame clones and leaves some out. This sample has around 170,000 clones, with roughly 84% found just once. The sample comprised PBMCs. The receptors stem from a woman aged 45-65 years in good health and CMV-seropositive.

The DNA of the CDR3 is TGTGCCAGCGGCTCGAGACACGGCTATGGCTACACCTTC. Protein: CASGSRHGYGYTF. The chain links TRBV11-2 to TRBJ1-2, with no clear D. Trimming removed 8 bases from V and 4 bases from J, with 14 bases in between. This CDR3 contains 13 residues. Germline lookup yields CDR1 SGHAT and CDR2 FQNNGV.

This rearrangement joins TRBV4-3 to TRBJ2-5; D remains unclear. The CDR3 spans 13 residues. Trimming took off 2 bases at V and 5 bases at J, with 9 bases between the two ends. Germline V gives CDR1 LGHNA, CDR2 YSLEER. CDR3 bases: TGCGCCAGCAGCCAAAACCACCGGGAGACCCAGTACTTC. Translation: CASSQNHRETQYF.

V is TRBV6-1 and J is TRBJ2-1; 11 bases agree with TRBD1. Trimming at V came to 6 bases and at J to 6 bases, leaving 7 bases not matched to a gene. This CDR3 contains 15 residues. From germline, CDR1 is MNHNS and CDR2 SASEGT. The CDR3 coding sequence is TGTGCCAGCAGGAGTGGACAGGGGGCTCTCAATGAGCAGTTCTTC. As protein: CASRSGQGALNEQFF.

This chain joins TRBV7-8 and TRBJ2-3; 7 positions match TRBD1. CDR3 size: 14 residues. After removal of 7 bases from V and 2 bases from J, the junction contained 6 bases not matched to a gene. Germline lookup yields CDR1 SGHVS and CDR2 FQNEAQ. This CDR3 is CASNGRGNTDTQYF. The CDR3 DNA sequence: TGTGCCAGCAACGGCAGGGGGAACACAGATACGCAGTATTTT.

J is TRBJ2-1 and V is TRBV5-1, with a tentative D call TRBD1 (6 bases). Trimming removed 4 bases at V and 5 bases at J, with 13 bases between. CDR1 is SGHRS and CDR2 is YFSETQ in the germline V gene. CDR3 length: 14 residues. The CDR3 loop reads CASSPRQANNEQFF. The CDR3, as DNA: TGCGCCAGCAGCCCAAGACAGGCCAACAATGAGCAGTTCTTC.

The chain links TRBV2 to TRBJ1-1; TRBD1 agrees at 8 bases. This CDR3 region has 15 residues. The V gene end was trimmed by 8 bases and the J gene end by 5 bases; junction bases not matched to a gene: 13. Germline-derived CDR1 and CDR2 are SNHLY and FYNNEI. CDR3 sequence: CASSPRTGKLTEAFF. The CDR3 DNA is TGTGCCAGCTCCCCAAGGACAGGGAAATTAACTGAAGCTTTCTTT.

This rearrangement joins TRBV25-1 to TRBJ2-5, with 7 bases lining up with TRBD1. Trimming took 7 bases from V and 5 from J; bases not matched to a gene: 16. Germline V gene sequence: CDR1 MGHDK, CDR2 SYGVNS. CDR3 size: 16 residues. The CDR3 DNA reads TGTGCCAGCACCGCCCGGGCAACAGGGGCTCGCGAGACCCAGTACTTC. Translated, it gives CASTARATGARETQYF. Combining the CDR3 with reference TRBV25-1 and TRBJ2-5 gives the whole variable domain EADIYQTPRYLVIGTGKKITLECSQTMGHDKMYWYQQDPGMELHLIHYSYGVNSTEKGDLSSESTVSRIRTEHFPLTLESARPSHTSQYLCASTARATGARETQYFGPGTRLLVL.

This clone was detected once. V usage is TRBV6-5 and J usage is TRBJ1-2, with 7 bases fitting TRBD1. CDR1 is MNHEY, CDR2 SVGAGI, per germline. J lost 5 bases, V lost 2 bases, and 11 bases had no gene match. The CDR3 covers 16 residues. CDR3 sequence: CASSYVRPAQGYGYTF. CDR3 DNA: TGTGCCAGCAGTTACGTTAGACCGGCACAGGGGTATGGCTACACCTTC.